The clone carrying this T cell receptor beta chain was picked up a small number of times. In germline, CDR1 is MGHRA, CDR2 YSYEKL. The V gene lost 3 bases and the J gene lost 7 bases, with 19 bases spanning the gap. The CDR3 loop spans 16 amino acids. This sample is drawn from a study of early T cells in non-severe SARS-CoV-2 infection. Background on the study: The input, bulk RNA from unsorted whole blood, was sequenced, and chains were unpaired.

Each single cDNA molecule received a unique molecular identifier. Each CDR3 protein gets one entry after TCRdb re-called the 5' RACE reads with MiXCR. The sample includes fewer than 85,000 distinct CDR3 sequences, about 12% of them seen just once. This TCR came from an adult who was a healthcare worker with PCR-confirmed SARS-CoV-2 infection or an uninfected control (not recorded which). The rearrangement links TRBV4-1 to TRBJ1-5; no firm D call. Sequenced: whole blood. CDR3 bases: TGCGCCAGCAGCCAGACGGTAGTGGGCCACGGCCAGCCCCAGCATTTT. Its translation is CASSQTVVGHGQPQHF.